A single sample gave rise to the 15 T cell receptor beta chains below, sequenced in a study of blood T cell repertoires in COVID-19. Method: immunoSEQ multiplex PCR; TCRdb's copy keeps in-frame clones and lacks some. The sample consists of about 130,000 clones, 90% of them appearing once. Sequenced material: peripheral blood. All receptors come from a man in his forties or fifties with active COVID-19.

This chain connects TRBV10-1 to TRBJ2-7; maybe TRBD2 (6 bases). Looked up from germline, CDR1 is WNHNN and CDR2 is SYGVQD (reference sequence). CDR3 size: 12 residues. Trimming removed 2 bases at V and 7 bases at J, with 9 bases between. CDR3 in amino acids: CASSEISGEQYF. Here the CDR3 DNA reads TGCGCCAGCAGTGAGATTAGCGGAGAGCAGTACTTC.

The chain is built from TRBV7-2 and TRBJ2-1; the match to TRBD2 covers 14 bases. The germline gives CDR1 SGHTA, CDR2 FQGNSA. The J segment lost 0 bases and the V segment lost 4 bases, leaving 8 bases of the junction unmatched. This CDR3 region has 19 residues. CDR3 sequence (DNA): TGTGCCAGCAGCTCCCCCCCTGGGACTAGCGGGAGCTCCTACAATGAGCAGTTCTTC. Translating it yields CASSSPPGTSGSSYNEQFF.

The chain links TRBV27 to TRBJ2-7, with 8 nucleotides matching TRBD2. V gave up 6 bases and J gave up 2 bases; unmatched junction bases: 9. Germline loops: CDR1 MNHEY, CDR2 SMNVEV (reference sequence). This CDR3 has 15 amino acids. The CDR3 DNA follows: TGTGCCAGCAGAAAAACTAGCGGAGGTCCCTACGAGCAGTACGTC. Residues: CASRKTSGGPYEQYV.

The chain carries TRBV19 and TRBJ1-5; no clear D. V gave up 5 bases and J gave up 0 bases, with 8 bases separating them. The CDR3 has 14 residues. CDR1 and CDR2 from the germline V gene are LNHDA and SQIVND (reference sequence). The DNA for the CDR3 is TGTGCCAGTAGTCCTACTTATAGCAATCAGCCCCAGCATTTT. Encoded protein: CASSPTYSNQPQHF.

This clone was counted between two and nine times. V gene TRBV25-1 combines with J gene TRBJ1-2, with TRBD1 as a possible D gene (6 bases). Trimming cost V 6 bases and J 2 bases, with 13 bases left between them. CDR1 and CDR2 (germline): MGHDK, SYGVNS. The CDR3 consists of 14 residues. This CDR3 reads CASSKGGLNYGYTF. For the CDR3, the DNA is TGTGCCAGCAGCAAGGGGGGGCTCAACTATGGCTACACCTTC.

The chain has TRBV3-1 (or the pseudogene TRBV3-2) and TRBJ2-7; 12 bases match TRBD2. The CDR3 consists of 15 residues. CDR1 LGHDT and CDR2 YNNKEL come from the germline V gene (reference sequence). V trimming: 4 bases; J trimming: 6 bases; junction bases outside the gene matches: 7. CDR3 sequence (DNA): TGTGCCAGCAGCCCCTTTGTGACTAGCGGGGGCGAGCAGTACTTC. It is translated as CASSPFVTSGGEQYF.

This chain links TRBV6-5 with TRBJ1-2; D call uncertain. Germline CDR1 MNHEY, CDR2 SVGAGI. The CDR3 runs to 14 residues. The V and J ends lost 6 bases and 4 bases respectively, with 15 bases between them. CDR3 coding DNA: TGTGCCAGCAGGGAGACTCGAGGACTCTATGGCTACACCTTC. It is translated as CASRETRGLYGYTF.

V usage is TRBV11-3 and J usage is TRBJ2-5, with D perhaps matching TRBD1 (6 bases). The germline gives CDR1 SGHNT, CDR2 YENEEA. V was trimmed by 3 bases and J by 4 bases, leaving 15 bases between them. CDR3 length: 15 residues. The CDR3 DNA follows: TGTGCCAGCAGCTTTTCAGGGGTGGACGGAGAGACCCAGTACTTC. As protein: CASSFSGVDGETQYF.

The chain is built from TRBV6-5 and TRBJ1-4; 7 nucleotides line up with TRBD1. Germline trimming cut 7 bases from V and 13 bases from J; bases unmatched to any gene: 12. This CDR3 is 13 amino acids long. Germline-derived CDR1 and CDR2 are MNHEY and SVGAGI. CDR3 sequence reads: CASNPGGGQGLFF. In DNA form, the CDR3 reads TGTGCCAGCAACCCGGGAGGGGGCCAGGGACTGTTTTTT.

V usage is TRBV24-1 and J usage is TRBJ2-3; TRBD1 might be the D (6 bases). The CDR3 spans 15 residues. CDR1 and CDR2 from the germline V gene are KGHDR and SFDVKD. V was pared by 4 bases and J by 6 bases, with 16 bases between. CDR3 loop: CATSDSGALGDTQYF. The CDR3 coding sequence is TGTGCCACCAGTGACTCAGGGGCCCTTGGGGATACGCAGTATTTT.

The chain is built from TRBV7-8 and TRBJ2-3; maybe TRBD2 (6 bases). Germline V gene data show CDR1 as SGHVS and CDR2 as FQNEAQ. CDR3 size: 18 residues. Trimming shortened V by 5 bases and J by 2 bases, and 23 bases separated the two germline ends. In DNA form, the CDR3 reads TGTGCCAGCAGCCTCCAACGAAGGAGGGAAGGACCCACAGATACGCAGTATTTT. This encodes CASSLQRRREGPTDTQYF.

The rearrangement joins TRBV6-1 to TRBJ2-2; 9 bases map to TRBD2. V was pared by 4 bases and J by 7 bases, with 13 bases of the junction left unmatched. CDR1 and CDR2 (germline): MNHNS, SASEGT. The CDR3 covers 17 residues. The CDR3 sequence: CASSVGLAPTRGGELFF. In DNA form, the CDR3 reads TGTGCCAGCAGTGTTGGACTAGCGCCCACCAGGGGCGGGGAGCTGTTTTTT.

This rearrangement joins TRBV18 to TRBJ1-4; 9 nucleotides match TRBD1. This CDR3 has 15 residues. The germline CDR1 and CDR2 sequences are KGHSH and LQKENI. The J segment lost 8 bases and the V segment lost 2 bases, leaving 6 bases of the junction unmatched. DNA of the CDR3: TGTGCCAGCTCACCAGGGACAGGGCGAGAAGAAAAACTGTTTTTT. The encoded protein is CASSPGTGREEKLFF.

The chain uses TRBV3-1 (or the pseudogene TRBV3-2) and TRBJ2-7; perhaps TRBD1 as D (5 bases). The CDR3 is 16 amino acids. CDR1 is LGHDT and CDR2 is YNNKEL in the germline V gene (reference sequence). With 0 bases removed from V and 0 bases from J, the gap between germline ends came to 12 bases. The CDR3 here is CASSQDPGYGSYEQYF. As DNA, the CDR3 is TGTGCCAGCAGCCAAGATCCAGGGTATGGCTCCTACGAGCAGTACTTC.

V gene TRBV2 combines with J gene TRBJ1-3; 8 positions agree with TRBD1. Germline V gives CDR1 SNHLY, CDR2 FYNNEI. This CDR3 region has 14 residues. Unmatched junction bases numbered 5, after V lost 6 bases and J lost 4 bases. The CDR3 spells CASRDGTGGNTIYF. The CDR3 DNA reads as TGTGCCAGCAGGGATGGGACAGGCGGAAACACCATATATTTT.